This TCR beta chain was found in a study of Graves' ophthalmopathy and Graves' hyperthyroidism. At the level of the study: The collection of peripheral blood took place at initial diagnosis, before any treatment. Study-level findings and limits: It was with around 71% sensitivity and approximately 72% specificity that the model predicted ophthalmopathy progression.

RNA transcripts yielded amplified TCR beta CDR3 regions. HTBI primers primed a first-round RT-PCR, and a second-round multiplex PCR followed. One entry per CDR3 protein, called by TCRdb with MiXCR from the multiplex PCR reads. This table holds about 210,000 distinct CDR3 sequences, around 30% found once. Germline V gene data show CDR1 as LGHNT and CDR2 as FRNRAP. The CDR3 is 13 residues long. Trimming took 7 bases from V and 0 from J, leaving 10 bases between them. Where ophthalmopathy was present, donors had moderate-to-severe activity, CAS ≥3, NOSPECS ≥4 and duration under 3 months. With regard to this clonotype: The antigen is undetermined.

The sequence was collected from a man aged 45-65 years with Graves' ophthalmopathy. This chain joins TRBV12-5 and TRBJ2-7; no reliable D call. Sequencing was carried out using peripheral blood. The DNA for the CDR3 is TGTGCTAGTGCCCCCACCGACTCCTACGAGCAGTACTTC. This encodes CASAPTDSYEQYF.